This T cell receptor (beta chain) emerged from a study of T cell repertoires in cytomegalovirus infection (dated by TCRdb to about 2019). Regarding the research as a whole: Recently identified HLA-C-restricted CMV epitopes, whose presentation resists viral immunomodulation, were targeted by peptide stimulations together with well-studied HLA-B-restricted epitopes. The HLA type of each donor mattered for the analysis, because public TCR beta signatures pointed to carriage of CMV infection along with the matching HLA type. The research as a whole found: The ex vivo response was dominated by HLA-C-restricted CMV-specific TCR beta clonotypes, which also provided the single most frequent clonotype in two of eight donors. In both this cohort and an independent roughly 330-donor cohort, the cumulative frequency of public TCR beta family members distinguished carriers of CMV infection plus the relevant HLA type.

The CDR3 covers 16 residues, taking in both the cysteine and the phenylalanine. Only the CDR3 DNA stays, 48 bases, in frame from base 1. The junction shows trimming of 0 bases on V and 7 bases on J, and the gene matches do not reach 8 bases of it. CDR1 is given as MDHEN and CDR2 as SYDVKM, both from the germline V gene. Explained via the paper, the treatment or condition label denotes: in vitro stimulation with specific CMV peptide epitopes to enrich CMV-specific T cells. As to this clonotype: This receptor's antigen is unknown. The sample holds no much larger clone one base away, and base qualities are not on file.

The reads were generated on an Illumina HiSeq 1500. Starting from the raw public reads, TCRdb applied fastp trimming at Q25, assembled clones with MiXCR and retained in-frame beta chains. Identical CDR3 proteins give one entry, which carries the most common genes and DNA. The sample yields approximately 270,000 distinct CDR3 sequences; roughly 21% were counted once. The ten largest clonotypes hold roughly a fifth of the sample. The receptor comes from a human donor in good health (CMV status not recorded). Some clones in this sample may be carry-over from other donors' samples. The chain is made from TRBV28 and TRBJ2-2; 7 nucleotides in the junction match TRBD1. The sample here was cultured PBMCs, taken from culture after CMV antigen stimulation. The CDR3 protein: CASSLWGAGGSGELFF. The sequenced DNA: TGTGCCAGCAGTTTATGGGGTGCAGGGGGAAGCGGGGAGCTGTTTTTT. Here the CDR3 is joined to the reference TRBV28 and TRBJ2-2 genes, and the full variable domain is: DVKVTQSSRYLVKRTGEKVFLECVQDMDHENMFWYRQDPGLGLRLIYFSYDVKMKEKGDIPEGYSVSREKKERFSLILESASTNQTSMYLCASSLWGAGGSGELFFGEGSRLTVL.